This TCR beta chain originates from a study of T cell clones after liver transplantation. Germline V CDR1 and CDR2: LNHDA, SQIVND (reference sequence). This CDR3 contains 15 residues. Trimming removed 5 bases from V and 3 bases from J, with 14 bases in between. Only in-frame clones appear in the TCRdb table, and some are missing; sequencing was by immunoSEQ multiplex PCR. Counted here are some 59,000 clones, 70% to 75% occurring once; the ten biggest clones make up about 9.7%. This TCR derives from a human patient who received a liver transplant. The graft donor may account for some of the T cells. V gene TRBV19 combines with J gene TRBJ1-5; weak D call: TRBD1 (5 bases). The sample here was CD4+ T cells from blood, taken at the 22-month timepoint. CDR3 in DNA: TGTGCCAGTAGTCCTCGAGGGGACCTCAATCAGCCCCAGCATTTT. Encoded protein: CASSPRGDLNQPQHF.